Following are 18 T cell receptor beta chains from one sample sequenced in a study of CD8+ T cells in alopecia areata. Treatment defined: oral pan-JAK inhibitor, 5-10 mg twice daily. Reverse transcribed after extraction, RNA yielded cDNA as the sequencing template. TCRdb's table, derived via immunoSEQ multiplex PCR, lists solely in-frame clones and lacks some. The table has some 190,000 clones, approximately 50% seen once; the top ten hold roughly a tenth. Sequencing was performed on CD8+ T cells sorted from blood, taken at roughly week 53, from a patient treated with tofacitinib. Receptors were obtained from a human donor with alopecia areata.

The chain couples TRBV7-9 to TRBJ2-3; 8 bases fit TRBD2. J gave up 4 bases and V 4 bases, and 10 bases lay outside the gene matches. The CDR3 is 16 residues long. Germline lookup yields CDR1 SEHNR and CDR2 FQNEAQ (reference sequence). CDR3 bases: TGTGCCAGCAGCTCTCCACTAAGCGGGGGAGCAGATACGCAGTATTTT. It is translated as CASSSPLSGGADTQYF.

The V call is TRBV6-1, the J call TRBJ2-1; 11 bases map to TRBD1. The trim removed 3 bases at V and 3 bases at J, leaving 4 bases unmatched. The germline V gene encodes CDR1 MNHNS and CDR2 SASEGT. CDR3 size: 16 residues. The CDR3 DNA reads TGTGCCAGCAGTGACGGGGGACAGGGGGACTACAATGAGCAGTTCTTC. Translation gives CASSDGGQGDYNEQFF.

This clone showed up just a few times. In nucleotides, the CDR3 is TGTGCCAGCAGCTCTGGTGAAAAACTGTTTTTT. Its protein product is CASSSGEKLFF. The chain employs TRBV9 and TRBJ1-4, with D unclear. The CDR3 is 11 residues long. The germline V and J ends were trimmed by 4 bases and 7 bases, with 5 bases remaining between them. Germline V gene lookup returns CDR1 SGDLS and CDR2 YYNGEE.

The chain has TRBV5-1 and TRBJ2-3, with 13 bases lining up with TRBD2. This CDR3 is built from 17 residues. The V segment lost 4 bases and the J segment 3 bases; nucleotides outside the gene matches: 8. CDR1 is SGHRS, CDR2 YFSETQ, per germline. The CDR3 here is CASSQRTSGGWTDTQYF. In DNA, the CDR3 is TGCGCCAGCAGCCAACGGACTAGCGGGGGTTGGACAGATACGCAGTATTTT.

This clone was detected a few times. The chain joins TRBV7-9 to TRBJ2-5; D is undetermined. The germline gives CDR1 SEHNR, CDR2 FQNEAQ (reference sequence). The ends were cut back, 6 bases at V and 1 base at J, with 15 bases in the middle. The CDR3 totals 15 residues. The CDR3 DNA follows: TGTGCCAGCAGTATCTCTCAGGTCGTCCAAGAGACCCAGTACTTC. Residues: CASSISQVVQETQYF.

This clone was seen a handful of times. The same CDR3 also results from other DNA sequences found in this sample. The chain combines TRBV7-9 with TRBJ2-3; a possible D gene is TRBD2 (6 bases). CDR3 size: 15 residues. From germline, CDR1 is SEHNR and CDR2 FQNEAQ (reference sequence). V lost 5 bases and J 0 bases, leaving 12 bases between the germline ends. As DNA, the CDR3 is TGTGCCAGCAGCCCCCCGGGACTTAGCACAGATACGCAGTATTTT. It specifies CASSPPGLSTDTQYF.

The table lists this clone with a few counts. The rearrangement links TRBV29-1 to TRBJ2-7, with D perhaps TRBD1 (5 bases). V dropped 7 bases and J dropped 1 base, with 8 bases sitting between them. Germline V gene data show CDR1 as SQVTM and CDR2 as ANQGSEA. The CDR3 is made up of 11 amino acids. CDR3 DNA sequence: TGCAGCGCCAGGGTGTCCTACGAGCAGTACTTC. As protein: CSARVSYEQYF.

The chain links TRBV7-3 to TRBJ1-2; TRBD1 agrees at 9 bases. This CDR3 contains 13 residues. The ends lost 5 bases at V and 8 bases at J; junction bases unmatched: 6. Germline CDR1 and CDR2: SGHTA and FQGTGA. CDR3 nucleotide sequence: TGTGCCAGCAGCCCGACAGGGGGTGAGGGCTACACCTTC. Its translation is CASSPTGGEGYTF.

The chain carries TRBV27 and TRBJ2-7, with 9 positions matching TRBD1. CDR3 size: 15 residues. Germline CDR1 MNHEY, CDR2 SMNVEV (reference sequence). After removal of 5 bases from V and 5 bases from J, the junction contained 10 bases not matched to a gene. The CDR3 reads CASSSPGQGIHEQYF. The CDR3 nucleotides are TGTGCCAGCAGTAGCCCGGGACAGGGTATACACGAGCAGTACTTC.

This clone was seen a handful of times. In nucleotides, the CDR3 is TGTGCCAGCAACCAACAGGGTCAGAAACTGTTTTTT. Residues: CASNQQGQKLFF. The chain uses TRBV7-9 and TRBJ1-4; D perhaps matches TRBD1 (6 bases). Looked up from germline, CDR1 is SEHNR and CDR2 is FQNEAQ (reference sequence). There are 12 residues in the CDR3. Trimming took off 7 bases at V and 11 bases at J, with 14 bases between the two ends.

V usage is TRBV6-5 and J usage is TRBJ2-2, with D unresolved. The germline V gene encodes CDR1 MNHEY and CDR2 SVGAGI. The CDR3 length is 13 residues. Trimming took 2 bases from V and 6 from J, leaving 7 bases between them. The CDR3 spells CASSYGPAGELFF. CDR3 sequence (DNA): TGTGCCAGCAGTTACGGGCCAGCCGGGGAGCTGTTTTTT.

In DNA, the CDR3 is TGTGCCAGCAGGACAGCCGGCTCCTACGAGCAGTACTTC. This encodes CASRTAGSYEQYF. J is TRBJ2-7 and V is TRBV11-2; D perhaps matches TRBD1 (5 bases). CDR1 and CDR2 (germline): SGHAT, FQNNGV. V was clipped by 6 bases and J by 0 bases, with 9 bases between them. The CDR3 totals 13 residues. The entire variable domain, with the rest obtained from reference TRBV11-2 and TRBJ2-7, is as follows: EAGVAQSPRYKIIEKRQSVAFWCNPISGHATLYWYQQILGQGPKLLIQFQNNGVVDDSQLPKDRFSAERLKGVDSTLKIQPAKLEDSAVYLCASRTAGSYEQYFGPGTRLTVT.

The rearrangement uses TRBV5-4 and TRBJ1-2, with 8 bases aligning to TRBD1. CDR3 length: 14 residues. V was pared by 2 bases and J by 1 base, with 1 base of the junction left unmatched. The V gene's germline CDR1 is SGHNT and CDR2 YYREEE (reference sequence). This CDR3 reads CASSFDRGNYGYTF. DNA for the CDR3: TGTGCCAGCAGCTTCGACAGGGGTAACTATGGCTACACCTTC. Supplemented by reference TRBV5-4 and TRBJ1-2, the full variable domain reads ETGVTQSPTHLIKTRGQQVTLRCSSQSGHNTVSWYQQALGQGPQFIFQYYREEENGRGNFPPRFSGLQFPNYSSELNVNALELDDSALYLCASSFDRGNYGYTFGSGTRLTVV.

This clone turned up a few times. Germline and junction disagree at one end, which may indicate a read error. V usage is TRBV5-6 and J usage is TRBJ1-2; 7 positions match TRBD1. This CDR3 is built from 12 residues. Germline-derived CDR1 and CDR2 are SGHDT and YYEEEE. CDR3 nucleotides: TGTGCCAGCAGCTTGGAGGACAGGATCCCCCACTTC. Translating gives CASSLEDRIPHF.

This clone was picked up a small number of times. J is TRBJ1-6 and V is TRBV4-3; D unresolved. Trimming shortened V by 4 bases and J by 17 bases, and 15 bases separated the two germline ends. The CDR3 length is 12 residues. The V gene's germline CDR1 is LGHNA and CDR2 YSLEER. The CDR3 nucleotides are TGCGCCAGCAGCCTGGACGGAGCCTACGTCCACTTT. Its protein product is CASSLDGAYVHF.

The V and J genes are TRBV4-3 and TRBJ1-6; TRBD1 might be the D (5 bases). Per germline, CDR1 LGHNA and CDR2 YSLEER. The CDR3 is 14 residues long. Trimming cost V 3 bases and J 5 bases, with 8 bases left between them. The CDR3 nucleotides read TGCGCCAGCAGCCAGGGGCACGATAATTCACCCCTCCACTTT. Its protein is CASSQGHDNSPLHF.

The chain recombines TRBV27 with TRBJ2-7; 9 bases map to TRBD1. CDR1 and CDR2 from the germline V gene are MNHEY and SMNVEV (reference sequence). The CDR3 totals 15 residues. Trimming cost V 5 bases and J 6 bases; bases outside gene matches: 11. The CDR3 coding sequence is TGTGCCAGCAGTCCCGGGACAGGGTCCTTTGGCGAGCAGTACTTC. It specifies CASSPGTGSFGEQYF.

The chain carries TRBV6-6 and TRBJ2-2, with a weak D call TRBD2 (6 bases). Trimming cost V 4 bases and J 6 bases, with 18 bases left between them. Germline V gene sequence: CDR1 MNHNY, CDR2 SVGAGI (reference sequence). This CDR3 is built from 16 residues. The CDR3 coding sequence is TGTGCCAGCAGTTCGAAACCGGGACGCGGGGCCGGGGAGCTGTTTTTT. Translation gives CASSSKPGRGAGELFF.